A selection of T cell receptor beta chains follows, all from one sample in a study of blood T cell repertoires in COVID-19. Some clones are missing from TCRdb's copy, which holds only in-frame ones; the method was immunoSEQ multiplex PCR. The repertoire has fewer than 500,000 clones, approximately 90% of them found once; the top ten carry roughly 0.87%. Sequenced: peripheral blood. The source of these receptors is a man between 18 and 35 years old with COVID-19, enrolled during active disease. The CDR3 runs from the conserved cysteine through the conserved F or W. Each record gives: D gene, clone size, J gene, V gene, CDR3 DNA, CDR3 protein. A D gene is named only where the DNA matches it firmly. Clone size is given for some rows only: seen once, a few or many times, or a class if the clone is expanded.

TRBD1 - TRBJ1-1 TRBV5-6 TGTGCCAGCAGCTTCTCGACAGGGTTCGACACTGAAGCTTTCTTT CASSFSTGFDTEAFF
- few TRBJ1-5 TRBV10-2 TGCGCCAGCAGGGTGGGGGCGAGCGATCAGCCCCAGCATTTT CASRVGASDQPQHF
TRBD1 - TRBJ1-2 TRBV5-1 TGCGCCAGCAGAACCGGGACAGGGGAAAACTATGGCTACACCTTC CASRTGTGENYGYTF
- - TRBJ1-4 TRBV4-1 TGCGCCAGCAGCACCCAAGGAATACAGGGAACTAATGAAAAACTGTTTTTT CASSTQGIQGTNEKLFF
- - TRBJ2-1 TRBV30 TGTGCCTGGAGTGACTTAGCAAAGCAGTTCTTC CAWSDLAKQFF
- - TRBJ2-3 TRBV5-1 TGCGCCAGCAGCTCCGACCCGCAGGGAACAGATACGCAGTATTTT CASSSDPQGTDTQYF
TRBD1 - TRBJ1-1 TRBV3-1/TRBV3-2 TGTGCCAGCAGCTATACGACAGGGGACACTGAAGCTTTCTTT CASSYTTGDTEAFF
- - TRBJ2-1 TRBV7-3 TGTGCCAGCAGCTTACGACTGTACAATGAGCAGTTCTTC CASSLRLYNEQFF
TRBD1 - TRBJ1-4 TRBV7-9 TGTGCCAGCAGCGTCAACAGGGGAACAACTAATGAAAAACTGTTTTTT CASSVNRGTTNEKLFF
TRBD2 - TRBJ2-3 TRBV7-8 TGTGCCAGCAGCTTATCGCCGGGTGCGGGAGTGGAAACAGATACGCAGTATTTT CASSLSPGAGVETDTQYF
- - TRBJ2-3 TRBV5-4 TGTGCCAGCAGTGTCCAGGGGAGGGCAGATACGCAGTATTTT CASSVQGRADTQYF
TRBD1 - TRBJ2-6 TRBV5-1 TGCGCCAGCTCGAACGGGACAGTTTCGGGGGCCAACGTCCTGACTTTC CASSNGTVSGANVLTF
- - TRBJ1-2 TRBV19 TGTGCCAGTAATCAGGGGATGGACGTCTATGGCTACACCTTC CASNQGMDVYGYTF
- - TRBJ2-7 TRBV4-1 TGCGCCAGCAGCCAAGGGTTACAGGCCAACTACGAGCAGTACTTC CASSQGLQANYEQYF
TRBD1 - TRBJ2-2 TRBV24-1 TGTGCCACCAGTGATCCCGGGACAGGGGTAACCGGGGAGCTGTTTTTT CATSDPGTGVTGELFF
- once TRBJ1-3 TRBV19 TGTGCCAGTAGTTCCTGGGGGCGCGGAAACACCATATATTTT CASSSWGRGNTIYF
TRBD1 - TRBJ2-7 TRBV7-2 TGTGCCAGCAGAAACCGGGACAGGGGTTTTGACGAGCAGTACTTC CASRNRDRGFDEQYF
TRBD1 - TRBJ1-2 TRBV7-9 TGTGCCAGCAGCTTTGGAACAGGGGACGGCTACACCTTC CASSFGTGDGYTF
- - TRBJ1-1 TRBV10-3 TGTGCCATCAGTGTGGATAGCCGTGAAGCTTTCTTT CAISVDSREAFF
- - TRBJ2-3 TRBV5-1 TGCGCCAGCAGCTTGGGAGGAGGGGCCAAAGATACGCAGTATTTT CASSLGGGAKDTQYF
TRBD2 - TRBJ2-1 TRBV6-5 TGTGCCACCCGGGGCGGAGCGGGGTACAATGAGCAGTTCTTC CATRGGAGYNEQFF
- - TRBJ1-5 TRBV24-1 TGTGCCACCAGCTCCCCGGGGGATCAGCCCCAGCATTTT CATSSPGDQPQHF
TRBD1 - TRBJ2-7 TRBV6-2/TRBV6-3 TGTGCCAGCAGTTACCGGGGACAGAGGACCTACGAGCAGTACTTC CASSYRGQRTYEQYF
TRBD1 - TRBJ2-1 TRBV6-6 TGTGCCAGCAGTTACGGACAGGGCCGTGAGCAGTTCTTC CASSYGQGREQFF
TRBD2 - TRBJ2-7 TRBV10-2 TGCGCCAGCAGTGTAACGGGAGGTTACGAGCAGTACTTC CASSVTGGYEQYF
TRBD2 - TRBJ2-1 TRBV30 TGTGCCTGGAGACTAGCGGGAAATAGTAATGAGCAGTTCTTC CAWRLAGNSNEQFF
- - TRBJ2-1 TRBV9 TGTGCCAGCAGGGCGGGCGGGGACCTCTACAATGAGCAGTTCTTC CASRAGGDLYNEQFF
- - TRBJ2-3 TRBV7-7 TGTGCCAGCAGCTCGGGACAAGTACAGGCTCAGAGCACAGATACGCAGTATTTT CASSSGQVQAQSTDTQYF
- - TRBJ1-3 TRBV4-2 TGTGCCAGCAGCCAGCCGGGACAAGGGGCCTCTGGAAACACCATATATTTT CASSQPGQGASGNTIYF
TRBD1 - TRBJ1-2 TRBV19 TGTGCCAGTAGTATTTTGGGACAGGGCAGGGATGGCTACACCTTC CASSILGQGRDGYTF
- once TRBJ2-2 TRBV9 TGTGCCAGCAGCGTACCCCTAGGGGCAGGGGGCGCGGGAGAGGACGGGGAGCTGTTTTTT CASSVPLGAGGAGEDGELFF
- - TRBJ2-7 TRBV2 TGTGCCAGCAGTGATAGGCGGGCCCCCTCCTACGAGCAGTACTTC CASSDRRAPSYEQYF
- once TRBJ2-3 TRBV7-5 TGTGTCAGAAGCAAGGGGACTAGCGGGGGGAAAGATACGCAGTATTTT CVRSKGTSGGKDTQYF
- - TRBJ2-7 TRBV6-6 TGTGCCAGCAGTTACAGGGAGGGGGACGAGCAGTACTTC CASSYREGDEQYF
- - TRBJ2-1 TRBV20-1 TGCAGTGCTAGTAGCACTGCACACGGGAATGAGCAGTTCTTC CSASSTAHGNEQFF
TRBD1 - TRBJ1-2 TRBV6-5 TGTGCCAGCAGTTACGGGACAGGGAAATATGGCTACACCTTC CASSYGTGKYGYTF
TRBD1 - TRBJ2-5 TRBV7-2 TGTGCCAGCAGCTTAGCGGGACAGCACCAAGAGACCCAGTACTTC CASSLAGQHQETQYF
TRBD1 - TRBJ2-1 TRBV11-2 TGTGCCAGCAGCTCCGGGGACAGGTTAGGGAACAATGAGCAGTTCTTC CASSSGDRLGNNEQFF
- - TRBJ1-1 TRBV6-5 TGTGCCAGCAGAAAAGTTGACACGAACACTGAAGCTTTCTTT CASRKVDTNTEAFF
TRBD1 - TRBJ1-3 TRBV9 TGTGCCAGCAGCGTAGGGCCTCCACAGGGGGCGCGTGGAAACACCATATATTTT CASSVGPPQGARGNTIYF
TRBD1 - TRBJ1-1 TRBV6-1 TGTGCCAGCAGGGAAACGGGACAGCGGCTTAGCACTGAAGCTTTCTTT CASRETGQRLSTEAFF
TRBD1 - TRBJ1-1 TRBV5-1 TGCGCCAGCAGCAAGGGACAGGGGGCGCCGGACACTGAAGCTTTCTTT CASSKGQGAPDTEAFF
- once TRBJ2-5 TRBV12-3/TRBV12-4 TGTGCCAGCAGTATCGGGGGATTCGAGACCCAGTACTTC CASSIGGFETQYF
TRBD2 - TRBJ2-5 TRBV2 TGTGCCAGCAGGGGGGGGGAGACCCAGTACTTC CASRGGETQYF
- - TRBJ1-1 TRBV4-2 TGTGCCAGCAGCCACTATACTGAAGCTTTCTTT CASSHYTEAFF
- - TRBJ2-5 TRBV12-3/TRBV12-4 TGTGCCAGCAGTTTGGGCAGGGGGACCCAGTACTTC CASSLGRGTQYF
TRBD1 - TRBJ1-5 TRBV4-1 TGCGCCAGCAGCCAACAGGGGGCGCGAGAGGAGGGTTATAGCAATCAGCCCCAGCATTTT CASSQQGAREEGYSNQPQHF
- - TRBJ2-5 TRBV7-9 TGTGCCAGCAGCCGGACAGAAGAAGAGACCCAGTACTTC CASSRTEEETQYF
TRBD1 - TRBJ2-3 TRBV24-1 TGTGCCACCAGTGATTCAAAGGACAGGGGGCGTATGGATACGCAGTATTTT CATSDSKDRGRMDTQYF
- - TRBJ2-5 TRBV3-1/TRBV3-2 TGTGCCAGCAGCCTACAGGGGGGGGGAACTGTAAAGACCCAGTACTTC CASSLQGGGTVKTQYF